This TCR beta chain was obtained from a study of blood T cell repertoires in COVID-19. TCRdb keeps only in-frame clones here, not all; method: immunoSEQ multiplex PCR. The sample holds over 100,000 clones, 70% to 85% seen once. The CDR3 is made up of 17 amino acids. In germline, CDR1 is SNHLY, CDR2 FYNNEI. Trimming shortened V by 0 bases and J by 1 base, and 15 bases separated the two germline ends. This TCR was sampled from a woman aged 70-85 years with acute or convalescent COVID-19. The specimen sequenced was peripheral blood. This sequence joins TRBV2 and TRBJ2-5, with D possibly matching TRBD1 (5 bases). The CDR3: CASSEALRGRSQETQYF. The CDR3 DNA reads as TGTGCCAGCAGTGAAGCGCTTAGGGGTCGTTCCCAAGAGACCCAGTACTTC.